The T cell receptor beta chain under discussion was sequenced for a study of T cell repertoires in cytomegalovirus infection. Across the study: Matching HLA type, along with CMV infection, was indicated by public TCR beta signatures. Broader study findings: HLA-C-restricted CMV-specific TCR beta clonotypes prevailed in the ex vivo response. Individuals carrying CMV plus the relevant HLA were identified by cumulative frequency of public TCR beta families.

TCRdb processed the reads anew with MiXCR; each CDR3 protein has one entry. Here the sample spans about 740,000 distinct CDR3 sequences, 35% being singletons. Concerning this clonotype: Its specificity is unknown.

The clonotype was recovered from a human donor in good health (CMV status not recorded). Some clones in this sample may be carry-over from other donors' samples. The sequenced material came from PBMCs.

In DNA form, the CDR3 reads TGTGCCAGCAGTTTTCTCAGGGGAAATTCACCCCTCCACTTT. This codes for CASSFLRGNSPLHF. This sequence joins TRBV28 and TRBJ1-6; a possible D gene is TRBD1 (6 bases). V was trimmed by 3 bases and J by 7 bases, leaving 10 bases between them. This CDR3 has 14 amino acids. Germline CDR1 and CDR2: MDHEN and SYDVKM.